What follows describes a single T cell receptor beta chain. The data were obtained in a study of OX40 agonist ivuxolimab in advanced cancers. Study as a whole: Three dose-escalation patients had partial responses: one with hepatocellular carcinoma and two with cutaneous melanoma.

The CDR3 is made up of 14 amino acids. V was clipped by 5 bases and J by 3 bases, with 12 bases between them. CDR1 is MDHEN and CDR2 is SYDVKM in the germline V gene. Sequenced by immunoSEQ multiplex PCR; TCRdb stores in-frame clones only, minus some. The data contain about 58,000 clones, 91% of them singletons. Source: CD4+ or CD8+ T cells sorted from blood, taken in a trial of the OX40 agonist ivuxolimab. The receptor's source is an adult with an advanced solid tumor such as melanoma, head and neck, liver or kidney cancer. This sequence joins TRBV28 and TRBJ2-3, with D unclear. The CDR3 nucleotides read TGTGCCAGCAGTCTGGACGGAATGACAGATACGCAGTATTTT. Translation gives CASSLDGMTDTQYF. Looking up the rest from reference TRBV28 and TRBJ2-3 gives the full variable domain: DVKVTQSSRYLVKRTGEKVFLECVQDMDHENMFWYRQDPGLGLRLIYFSYDVKMKEKGDIPEGYSVSREKKERFSLILESASTNQTSMYLCASSLDGMTDTQYFGPGTRLTVL.